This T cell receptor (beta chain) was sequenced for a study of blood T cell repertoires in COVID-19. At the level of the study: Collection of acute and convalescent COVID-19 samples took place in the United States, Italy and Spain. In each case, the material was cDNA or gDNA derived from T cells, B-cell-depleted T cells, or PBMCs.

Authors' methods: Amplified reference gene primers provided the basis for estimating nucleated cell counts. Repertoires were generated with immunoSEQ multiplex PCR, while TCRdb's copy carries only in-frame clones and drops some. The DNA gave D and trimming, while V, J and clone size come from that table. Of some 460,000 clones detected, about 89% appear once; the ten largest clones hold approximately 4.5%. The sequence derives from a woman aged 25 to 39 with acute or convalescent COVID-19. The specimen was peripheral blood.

The CDR3 DNA follows: TGTGCCAGCAGTGAAGGGGAAGACAGAACTCAAGAGACCCAGTACTTC. Residues: CASSEGEDRTQETQYF. This chain uses TRBV2 with TRBJ2-5; the D gene is possibly TRBD1 (5 bases). The V gene lost 1 base and the J gene lost 2 bases, with 14 bases spanning the gap. Germline CDR1 reads SNHLY; CDR2 reads FYNNEI. This CDR3 region has 16 residues.